The 32 T cell receptor beta chains below were found in one sample sequenced in a study of blood T cells in healthy people across ages. PCR was performed a second time for roughly 7 to 11 cycles using a sample-barcoded 5' primer and a J-beta primer mix. TCRdb redid the calling of the 5' RACE reads with MiXCR, one entry per CDR3 protein. This sample has 750,000 to 950,000 distinct CDR3 sequences, with roughly 50% found just once. Sequencing was done on a sample of blood. These receptors came from a man at least 80 years old in good health.

The chain recombines TRBV7-9 with TRBJ2-1, with 7 bases fitting TRBD1. The CDR3 runs to 15 residues. CDR1 is SEHNR and CDR2 is FQNEAQ in the germline V gene (reference sequence). The junction had 8 bases not matched to a gene; V was cut back by 5 bases and J by 4 bases. CDR3 in amino acids: CASSPGSGQYNEQFF. For the CDR3, the DNA is TGTGCCAGCAGCCCAGGTTCGGGACAGTACAATGAGCAGTTCTTC.

Concerning this clonotype itself: This could be a read error, since a much larger clone is one nucleotide away. The V gene is TRBV29-1, the J gene TRBJ1-1; 7 bases align to TRBD1. The CDR3 has 13 amino acids. Germline CDR1 and CDR2: SQVTM and ANQGSEA. J gave up 5 bases and V 8 bases, and 11 bases lay outside the gene matches. The CDR3 DNA reads TGCAGCATAACGACAGGGAGGTGGACTGAAGCTTTCTTT. Its protein product is CSITTGRWTEAFF.

The V and J genes are TRBV3-1 and TRBJ1-2; 12 bases map to TRBD1. Looked up from germline, CDR1 is LGHDT and CDR2 is YNNKEL (reference sequence). The CDR3 spans 16 residues. Trimming cost V 4 bases and J 8 bases; bases outside gene matches: 11. CDR3: CASSPRSGQGAWGYTF. Here the CDR3 DNA reads TGTGCCAGCAGCCCCAGATCGGGACAGGGGGCATGGGGCTACACCTTC.

The chain uses TRBV3-1 and TRBJ2-1; TRBD2 matches at 11 bases. V dropped 4 bases and J dropped 8; count of bases not matched to a gene: 7. The CDR3 consists of 15 residues. Germline loops: CDR1 LGHDT, CDR2 YNNKEL (reference sequence). CDR3 protein: CASSRLAGRFDEQFF. CDR3 in DNA: TGTGCCAGCAGCCGACTAGCGGGACGTTTCGATGAGCAGTTCTTC.

The rearrangement uses TRBV6-6 and TRBJ2-7; 7 positions match TRBD1. The CDR3 is 14 residues long. The trim removed 4 bases at V and 2 bases at J, leaving 5 bases unmatched. Germline V lookup: CDR1 MNHNY, CDR2 SVGAGI (reference sequence). CDR3 sequence: CASSCGGQAYEQYF. The DNA for the CDR3 is TGTGCCAGCAGTTGCGGAGGACAGGCCTACGAGCAGTACTTC.

The chain carries TRBV2 and TRBJ1-2, with TRBD1 identical over 7 bases. V shed 2 bases and J 4 bases; nucleotides not matched to a gene: 7. The CDR3 runs to 15 residues. Germline CDR1 reads SNHLY; CDR2 reads FYNNEI. The CDR3 is CASSERQGVIYGYTF. The CDR3 DNA reads TGTGCCAGCAGTGAACGGCAGGGGGTTATCTATGGCTACACCTTC. The complete variable domain, with remaining parts taken from reference TRBV2 and TRBJ1-2, reads EPEVTQTPSHQVTQMGQEVILRCVPISNHLYFYWYRQILGQKVEFLVSFYNNEISEKSEIFDDQFSVERPDGSNFTLKIRSTKLEDSAMYFCASSERQGVIYGYTFGSGTRLTVV.

This chain joins TRBV29-1 and TRBJ1-1; D is undetermined. This CDR3 comprises 10 residues. Germline values: CDR1 SQVTM, CDR2 ANQGSEA. The V end was cut by 6 bases, the J end by 7 bases, with 9 bases between. The CDR3 DNA follows: TGCAGCGTCGACACGGATGAAGCTTTCTTT. Its protein is CSVDTDEAFF. Full variable domain (remainder filled in from reference TRBV29-1 and TRBJ1-1): SAVISQKPSRDICQRGTSLTIQCQVDSQVTMMFWYRQQPGQSLTLIATANQGSEATYESGFVIDKFPISRPNLTFSTLTVSNMSPEDSSIYLCSVDTDEAFFGQGTRLTVV.

This clonotype was found many times. The chain links TRBV10-3 to TRBJ1-2; weak D call: TRBD1 (6 bases). Per germline, CDR1 ENHRY and CDR2 SYGVKD. V was clipped by 9 bases and J by 4 bases, with 15 bases between them. The CDR3 runs to 13 residues. The CDR3 here is CAIRSGDGYGYTF. As DNA, the CDR3 is TGTGCCATTCGTTCAGGGGATGGCTATGGCTACACCTTC.

The V call is TRBV28, the J call TRBJ1-2; possibly TRBD1 for D (5 bases). There are 13 residues in the CDR3. Trimming shortened V by 2 bases and J by 7 bases, and 11 bases separated the two germline ends. The V gene's germline CDR1 is MDHEN and CDR2 SYDVKM. In DNA, the CDR3 is TGTGCCAGCAGTTTAGGCGGGACGTCTGGCTACACCTTC. Encoded protein: CASSLGGTSGYTF.

This clonotype has more than one count but fewer than ten. This rearrangement joins TRBV18 to TRBJ2-5; maybe TRBD2 (6 bases). V was trimmed by 6 bases and J by 3 bases, leaving 26 bases between them. The CDR3 length is 18 residues. In germline, CDR1 is KGHSH, CDR2 LQKENI. CDR3 sequence: CASSPQLAGSRTEETQYF. The CDR3 DNA follows: TGTGCCAGCTCGCCCCAGCTCGCGGGGTCTCGGACCGAAGAGACCCAGTACTTC.

A few counts support this clonotype. The V and J genes are TRBV20-1 and TRBJ2-7; D gene unclear. The CDR3 has 14 amino acids. The germline V gene has CDR1 DFQATT and CDR2 SNEGSKA (reference sequence). The V and J ends lost 6 bases and 2 bases respectively, with 17 bases between them. CDR3 region: CSANPPGRPYEQYF. The CDR3, as DNA: TGCAGTGCCAATCCCCCCGGGCGGCCCTACGAGCAGTACTTC.

The chain recombines TRBV12-3 or TRBV12-4 with TRBJ2-7; 7 bases map to TRBD1. The CDR3 loop spans 15 amino acids. V trimming: 6 bases; J trimming: 3 bases; junction bases outside the gene matches: 11. CDR3 in DNA: TGTGCCAGCAGGTCGACAGGGAGAACAGTCTACGAGCAGTACTTC. It codes for CASRSTGRTVYEQYF.

V and J are TRBV21-1 and TRBJ2-7; no DNA check was done on the table's D call, TRBD1. TRBV21-1 is flagged as a pseudogene. This CDR3 spans 17 amino acids. CDR3: CASSKWVLQGPTYEQYF. CDR3 nucleotides: TGTGCCAGCAGCAAATGGGTCCTACAGGGGCCTACCTACGAGCAGTACTTC.

This chain uses TRBV11-2 with TRBJ1-4; 11 bases agree with TRBD1. Germline V lookup: CDR1 SGHAT, CDR2 FQNNGV. V lost 4 bases to trimming and J lost 4 bases; unmatched junction nucleotides: 5. The CDR3 spans 16 residues. CDR3 sequence: CASSSGQGGGNEKLFF. CDR3 bases: TGTGCCAGCAGCTCGGGACAGGGGGGAGGTAATGAAAAACTGTTTTTT.

This clonotype was seen a handful of times. The J gene is TRBJ2-1, the V gene TRBV10-3, with D possibly TRBD1 on 7 matching bases. CDR1 is ENHRY and CDR2 is SYGVKD in the germline V gene. The V end was cut by 4 bases, the J end by 6 bases, with 19 bases between. The CDR3 length is 16 residues. As DNA, the CDR3 is TGTGCCATCAGTGTGGGAGGACAGGCTAGAGCCAATGAGCAGTTCTTC. Translation gives CAISVGGQARANEQFF.

The rearrangement links TRBV20-1 to TRBJ2-5; 11 bases fit TRBD2. Unmatched junction bases numbered 9, after V lost 8 bases and J lost 1 base. Per the germline V gene, CDR1 is DFQATT and CDR2 is SNEGSKA (reference sequence). This CDR3 has 15 residues. The CDR3 reads CSTIPSGRSQETQYF. In DNA form, the CDR3 reads TGCAGTACCATCCCTAGCGGGAGGTCCCAAGAGACCCAGTACTTC.

This clonotype was seen more than once but under ten times. The chain recombines TRBV3-1 with TRBJ2-3; 9 bases are a match to TRBD1. The CDR3 runs to 17 residues. Per germline, CDR1 LGHDT and CDR2 YNNKEL (reference sequence). The V gene end was trimmed by 4 bases and the J gene end by 6 bases; junction bases not matched to a gene: 14. The chain's CDR3 is CASSRGPGTGTSDTQYF. The CDR3 DNA sequence: TGTGCCAGCAGCCGCGGCCCCGGGACAGGGACCTCCGATACGCAGTATTTT.

V is TRBV5-5 and J is TRBJ2-3, with D tentatively TRBD2 (6 bases). The CDR3 runs to 16 residues. Germline CDR1 is SGHKS and CDR2 is YYEKEE (reference sequence). Between the trimmed V and J ends, which lost 0 bases and 0 bases, there was a span of 11 bases. The CDR3 sequence: CASSLGPGLSTDTQYF. CDR3 in DNA: TGTGCCAGCAGCTTGGGTCCAGGACTAAGCACAGATACGCAGTATTTT.

Of note for this clonotype: One end of the junction varies from germline; a read error may be responsible. The chain joins TRBV7-9 to TRBJ2-1, with D perhaps TRBD2 (5 bases). Germline CDR1 is SEHNR and CDR2 is FQNEAQ (reference sequence). There are 14 residues in the CDR3. This CDR3 is CASSLTTADNEQFF. The CDR3, as DNA: TGTGCCAGCAGCCTGACTACCGCCGACAATGAACAGTTCTTC.

The chain links TRBV12-5 to TRBJ2-2, with D possibly matching TRBD2 (6 bases). Trimming pared 5 bases from V and 1 base from J, leaving 8 bases between. The CDR3 sequence is 14 residues long. CDR1 LGHNT and CDR2 FRNRAP come from the germline V gene. CDR3 in DNA: TGTGCTAGTGGTATCGGGGGGAACACCGGGGAGCTGTTTTTT. It is translated as CASGIGGNTGELFF.

J is TRBJ1-5 and V is TRBV6-1, with TRBD1 matching 7 bases. V shed 6 bases, J shed 0 bases, and the junction held 5 bases outside the gene matches. The CDR3 consists of 15 residues. In germline, CDR1 is MNHNS, CDR2 SASEGT. For the CDR3, the DNA is TGTGCCAGCAGGGGACAGAGAAGTAGCAATCAGCCCCAGCATTTT. It yields the protein CASRGQRSSNQPQHF.

The table lists this clonotype with a few counts. The V call is TRBV10-3, the J call TRBJ2-1; tentatively, D is TRBD2 (5 bases). CDR1 ENHRY and CDR2 SYGVKD come from the germline V gene. CDR3 size: 15 residues. Between the trimmed V and J ends, which lost 6 bases and 3 bases, there was a span of 15 bases. The CDR3 region is CAISPKGVDYNEQFF. Here the CDR3 DNA reads TGTGCCATCAGCCCCAAGGGAGTAGACTACAATGAGCAGTTCTTC.

The chain links TRBV7-2 to TRBJ2-1; 8 bases fit TRBD2. This CDR3 region has 16 residues. CDR1 SGHTA and CDR2 FQGNSA come from the germline V gene. V shed 4 bases, J shed 5 bases, and the junction held 10 bases outside the gene matches. This CDR3 is CASSSQQRGRHNEQFF. The CDR3 bases are TGTGCCAGCAGCTCCCAACAGCGGGGGCGACACAATGAGCAGTTCTTC.

V is TRBV10-3 and J is TRBJ1-4; D is unclear. Per the germline V gene, CDR1 is ENHRY and CDR2 is SYGVKD. V gave up 10 bases and J gave up 6 bases, with 15 bases separating them. The CDR3 sequence is 13 residues long. The DNA of the CDR3 is TGTGCCACAAAGTGGGCGGACGATGAAAAACTGTTTTTT. Its translation: CATKWADDEKLFF.

This chain uses TRBV6-1 with TRBJ1-2, with a tentative D call TRBD1 (5 bases). Germline lookup yields CDR1 MNHNS and CDR2 SASEGT. V was pared by 3 bases and J by 4 bases, with 15 bases between. The length of the CDR3 is 15 residues. The CDR3 loop is CASSERSGGPYGYTF. The CDR3 DNA is TGTGCCAGCAGTGAGAGATCGGGGGGACCCTATGGCTACACCTTC.

The gene calls are TRBV7-9 and TRBJ2-7; no firm D call. Germline assignment: CDR1 SEHNR and CDR2 FQNEAQ (reference sequence). V lost 4 bases to trimming and J lost 5 bases, with 12 bases between them. CDR3 length equals 13 residues. The CDR3 bases are TGTGCCAGCAGCTCCGTTGCCGGTCACGAGCAGTACTTC. As protein: CASSSVAGHEQYF.

The rearrangement uses TRBV4-1 and TRBJ2-5, with TRBD2 matching over 13 bases. Looked up from germline, CDR1 is MGHRA and CDR2 is YSYEKL. This CDR3 is 14 amino acids long. V shed 6 bases and J 11 bases; nucleotides not matched to a gene: 9. The CDR3 here is CASSWTSGSEEQYF. In nucleotides, the CDR3 is TGCGCCAGCAGTTGGACTAGCGGGAGTGAGGAGCAGTACTTC.

The V call is TRBV20-1, the J call TRBJ2-7; 13 nucleotides agree with TRBD2. Trimming at V came to 5 bases and at J to 6 bases, leaving 10 bases not matched to a gene. Germline values: CDR1 DFQATT, CDR2 SNEGSKA (reference sequence). This CDR3 region has 15 residues. The DNA of the CDR3 is TGCAGTGCTGGGGGTTACGGACTAGCGGGAGCCGAGCAGTACTTC. This gives the protein CSAGGYGLAGAEQYF.

The table lists this clonotype with many counts. The chain has TRBV4-1 and TRBJ2-6; D tentatively fits TRBD1 or TRBD2 (5 bases each). This CDR3 has 15 amino acids. Trimming left V 8 bases short and J 0 bases short, with 11 bases between. Germline V gene data show CDR1 as MGHRA and CDR2 as YSYEKL. The CDR3 DNA sequence: TGCGCCAGCCATGGGACGGGCTCTGGGGCCAACGTCCTGACTTTC. Protein sequence: CASHGTGSGANVLTF.

This clonotype was seen more than once but under ten times. The chain uses TRBV7-3 and TRBJ2-3, with 8 bases lining up with TRBD2. CDR1 is SGHTA, CDR2 FQGTGA, per germline. This CDR3 contains 15 residues. The J segment lost 3 bases and the V segment lost 3 bases, leaving 5 bases of the junction unmatched. CDR3 in DNA: TGTGCCAGCAGCTTCGGGAGGGCCCTAACAGATACGCAGTATTTT. Translation: CASSFGRALTDTQYF.

V gene TRBV7-9 combines with J gene TRBJ2-7; D could derive from TRBD1 or TRBD2 (5 bases each). Germline CDR1 SEHNR, CDR2 FQNEAQ (reference sequence). V was trimmed by 5 bases and J by 0 bases, leaving 14 bases between them. The CDR3 has 15 amino acids. The CDR3 DNA follows: TGTGCCAGCAGCCCTCACGGGGCCAGCTCCTACGAGCAGTACTTC. Protein sequence: CASSPHGASSYEQYF.

V gene TRBV25-1 combines with J gene TRBJ2-7; 8 nucleotides line up with TRBD2. The CDR3 consists of 18 residues. The J segment lost 0 bases and the V segment lost 0 bases, leaving 10 bases of the junction unmatched. Germline assignment: CDR1 MGHDK and CDR2 SYGVNS. The CDR3 nucleotides are TGTGCCAGCAGTGAATATAGGGGTAGCGGGATAGTCTCCTACGAGCAGTACTTC. Translated: CASSEYRGSGIVSYEQYF.